These 19 T cell receptor beta chains share one sample of origin, sequenced in a study of control samples from healthy donors and cancer patients. Profiled with immunoSEQ multiplex PCR; TCRdb holds only in-frame clones, not every one. The data contain about 150,000 clones, 90% to 95% of them seen just once; the ten biggest clones take up 1.2% to 1.5%. The sample taken for sequencing was blood. The receptors were sampled from a woman younger than 35 in good health.

The rearrangement joins TRBV14 to TRBJ2-7; no clear D gene. The germline gives CDR1 SGHDN, CDR2 FVKESK. Trimming stripped 0 bases from V and 1 base from J, with 4 bases between. This CDR3 is built from 13 residues. CDR3: CASSQEASYEQYF. In DNA form, the CDR3 reads TGTGCCAGCAGCCAAGAGGCATCCTACGAGCAGTACTTC.

This clone is a singleton in its sample. The gene calls are TRBV11-3 and TRBJ2-4, with 7 bases that match TRBD1. The germline V gene encodes CDR1 SGHNT and CDR2 YENEEA. CDR3 length: 14 amino acids. The junction had 11 bases not matched to a gene; V was cut back by 6 bases and J by 9 bases. This CDR3 reads CASSTDRESGIQYF. The CDR3 DNA reads TGTGCCAGCAGTACAGACAGGGAAAGTGGCATTCAGTACTTC.

The chain combines TRBV6-6 with TRBJ2-7, with 11 bases aligning to TRBD2. This CDR3 comprises 15 residues. CDR1 MNHNY and CDR2 SVGAGI come from the germline V gene (reference sequence). V dropped 6 bases and J dropped 2; count of bases not matched to a gene: 6. The CDR3: CASSSPGLAAYEQYF. DNA for the CDR3: TGTGCCAGCAGCTCGCCGGGACTAGCGGCCTACGAGCAGTACTTC.

A word on this clone: The sample has other DNA sequences that encode this CDR3 too. The V gene is TRBV6-5, the J gene TRBJ2-2; a possible D gene is TRBD2 (6 bases). CDR3 size: 14 residues. Germline CDR1 MNHEY, CDR2 SVGAGI. V dropped 0 bases and J dropped 7 bases, with 9 bases sitting between them. The CDR3 DNA reads as TGTGCCAGCAGTTACTCGGAGGGAGTCGGGGAGCTGTTTTTT. Translated, it gives CASSYSEGVGELFF.

This chain joins TRBV19 and TRBJ2-7; D is possibly TRBD1 (6 bases). V was trimmed by 3 bases and J by 0 bases, leaving 12 bases between them. Germline assignment: CDR1 LNHDA and CDR2 SQIVND (reference sequence). The CDR3 spans 15 residues. The chain's CDR3 is CASSMRGQSSYEQYF. Written as DNA, the CDR3 is TGTGCCAGTAGTATGAGAGGACAGTCCTCCTACGAGCAGTACTTC.

The chain links TRBV2 to TRBJ2-1; D is undetermined. This CDR3 region has 8 residues. Trimming took off 10 bases at V and 15 bases at J, with 10 bases between the two ends. The germline CDR1 and CDR2 sequences are SNHLY and FYNNEI. In DNA form, the CDR3 reads TGTGCCACCATAAACCGGTTCTTC. Translating gives CATINRFF.

The chain couples TRBV5-4 to TRBJ1-1; D gene uncertain. Trimming took 1 base from V and 5 from J, leaving 12 bases between them. Germline CDR1 reads SGHNT; CDR2 reads YYREEE (reference sequence). The CDR3 length is 14 residues. The CDR3 sequence is CASSLPHLGTEAFF. For the CDR3, the DNA is TGTGCCAGCAGCTTGCCTCACCTTGGAACTGAAGCTTTCTTT.

V and J are TRBV7-9 and TRBJ1-4; D remains unclear. V lost 0 bases to trimming and J lost 4 bases, with 6 bases between them. This CDR3 comprises 14 residues. Germline V gives CDR1 SEHNR, CDR2 FQNEAQ (reference sequence). The CDR3 sequence is CASSLADGNEKLFF. The DNA for the CDR3 is TGTGCCAGCAGCTTAGCGGACGGTAATGAAAAACTGTTTTTT.

This clone came up once. The gene calls are TRBV10-3 and TRBJ2-7; 10 bases map to TRBD1. With 7 bases clipped from V and 5 bases from J, the junction kept 5 bases outside the gene matches. The germline V gene has CDR1 ENHRY and CDR2 SYGVKD. The CDR3 extends over 13 amino acids. The chain's CDR3 is CAITGTGAHEQYF. CDR3 coding DNA: TGTGCCATCACCGGGACAGGGGCCCACGAGCAGTACTTC.

The V call is TRBV7-2, the J call TRBJ2-3, with 7 bases identical to TRBD2. CDR1 is SGHTA and CDR2 is FQGNSA in the germline V gene. With 7 bases clipped from V and 2 bases from J, the junction kept 6 bases outside the gene matches. The CDR3 contains 14 residues. The chain's CDR3 is CASTLSGNTDTQYF. In DNA, the CDR3 is TGTGCCAGCACCTTGAGCGGGAACACAGATACGCAGTATTTT.

This chain uses TRBV5-4 with TRBJ2-2; 11 nucleotides line up with TRBD2. From germline, CDR1 is SGHNT and CDR2 YYREEE (reference sequence). J was trimmed by 3 bases and V by 4 bases; bases with no gene match: 14. This CDR3 is 19 amino acids long. The CDR3 protein is CASSPGLAEWPGYTGELFF. In DNA, the CDR3 is TGTGCCAGCAGCCCGGGACTAGCGGAGTGGCCGGGGTACACCGGGGAGCTGTTTTTT.

The rearrangement links TRBV6-6 to TRBJ2-7; D is possibly TRBD2 (5 bases). V gave up 5 bases and J gave up 7 bases, with 12 bases separating them. This CDR3 is 12 amino acids long. Germline V gene data show CDR1 as MNHNY and CDR2 as SVGAGI (reference sequence). For the CDR3, the DNA is TGTGCCAGCAGTCCCCGGGAAGGGGAGCAGTACTTC. Its translation is CASSPREGEQYF.

This clone has only one observation. This chain connects TRBV6-5 to TRBJ1-3; no clear D. V lost 2 bases to trimming and J lost 1 base, with 9 bases between them. CDR1 is MNHEY and CDR2 is SVGAGI in the germline V gene. The CDR3 length is 15 residues. DNA of the CDR3: TGTGCCAGCAGTTACCGGGTCCCGTCTGGAAACACCATATATTTT. As protein: CASSYRVPSGNTIYF.

In its sample, this clone was seen once. V usage is TRBV3-1 (or the pseudogene TRBV3-2) and J usage is TRBJ2-1, with TRBD2 identical over 12 bases. The CDR3 length is 20 residues. CDR1 is LGHDT, CDR2 YNNKEL, per germline (reference sequence). J lost 7 bases, V lost 1 base, and 17 bases had no gene match. CDR3 sequence reads: CASSQVRLAGVSLHGNEQFF. The CDR3 region has the DNA TGTGCCAGCAGCCAAGTACGACTAGCGGGAGTCTCCCTACACGGAAATGAGCAGTTCTTC.

This chain connects TRBV4-3 to TRBJ1-1; weak D call: TRBD1 (5 bases). Germline V gene data show CDR1 as LGHNA and CDR2 as YSLEER. V was cut by 2 bases and J by 7 bases, with 14 bases left in between. This CDR3 contains 14 residues. The CDR3 region has the DNA TGCGCCAGCAGCCAAACAAGGGCAGGGTTTGAAGCTTTCTTT. Protein product: CASSQTRAGFEAFF.

Of note for this clone: Other DNA sequences of this sample code for an identical CDR3. This sequence joins TRBV28 and TRBJ1-1; D might be TRBD1 (5 bases). The CDR3 has 13 residues. Germline CDR1 is MDHEN and CDR2 is SYDVKM. Trimming removed 3 bases from V and 4 bases from J, with 9 bases in between. The CDR3 DNA sequence: TGTGCCAGCAGTTTTGGGGGGAGCACTGAAGCTTTCTTT. Translation: CASSFGGSTEAFF.

V usage is TRBV10-3 and J usage is TRBJ2-7; TRBD2 aligns across 7 bases. CDR3 size: 13 residues. Germline V lookup: CDR1 ENHRY, CDR2 SYGVKD. Germline trimming cut 10 bases from V and 4 bases from J; bases unmatched to any gene: 10. The CDR3 region is CATWGGTDYEQYF. The CDR3 coding sequence is TGTGCCACTTGGGGGGGGACGGATTACGAGCAGTACTTC.

The V gene is TRBV9, the J gene TRBJ2-2, with D hard to call. V was shortened by 0 bases and J by 5 bases, with 2 bases between the two germline ends. CDR1 is SGDLS, CDR2 YYNGEE, per germline. The CDR3 is made up of 12 amino acids. CDR3 protein: CASSVETGELFF. The CDR3 nucleotides read TGTGCCAGCAGCGTAGAAACCGGGGAGCTGTTTTTT.

J is TRBJ2-5 and V is TRBV12-5, with D perhaps given as TRBD1 or TRBD2 (5 bases each). Trimming shortened V by 2 bases and J by 1 base, and 20 bases separated the two germline ends. This CDR3 is built from 18 residues. The germline gives CDR1 LGHNT, CDR2 FRNRAP. The CDR3 protein is CASGLRYLIGALQETQYF. The CDR3 DNA is TGTGCTAGTGGTTTGAGATATTTGATCGGGGCTCTCCAAGAGACCCAGTACTTC.